This entry describes one T cell receptor (beta chain). Libraries were prepared by immunoSEQ multiplex PCR; TCRdb keeps only in-frame clonotypes and omits some of them. The sample lists tens of thousands of clones; approximately 89% were seen once. The data are from a study of control samples from healthy donors and cancer patients. Trimming removed 3 bases from V and 3 bases from J, with 24 bases in between. The CDR3 extends over 18 amino acids. Germline V lookup: CDR1 SGDLS, CDR2 YYNGEE. Sequencing used PBMCs. This clonotype was obtained from a man between 25 and 39 years old with colorectal cancer. The chain has TRBV9 and TRBJ2-5; D is unresolved. CDR3 nucleotides: TGTGCCAGCAGCGCCGGATGGTACAGCCCAACGAAAGAAGAGACCCAGTACTTC. Its translation is CASSAGWYSPTKEETQYF.